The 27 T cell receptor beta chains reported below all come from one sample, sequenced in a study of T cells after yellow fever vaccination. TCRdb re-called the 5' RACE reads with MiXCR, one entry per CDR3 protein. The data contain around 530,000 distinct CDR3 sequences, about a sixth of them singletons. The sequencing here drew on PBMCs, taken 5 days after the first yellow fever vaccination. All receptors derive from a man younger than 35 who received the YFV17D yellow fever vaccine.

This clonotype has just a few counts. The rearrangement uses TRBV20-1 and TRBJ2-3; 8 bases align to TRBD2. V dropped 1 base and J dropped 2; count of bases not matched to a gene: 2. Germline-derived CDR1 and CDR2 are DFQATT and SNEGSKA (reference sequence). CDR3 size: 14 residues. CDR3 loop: CSARGRGVTDTQYF. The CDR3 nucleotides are TGCAGTGCTAGAGGGCGGGGGGTCACAGATACGCAGTATTTT.

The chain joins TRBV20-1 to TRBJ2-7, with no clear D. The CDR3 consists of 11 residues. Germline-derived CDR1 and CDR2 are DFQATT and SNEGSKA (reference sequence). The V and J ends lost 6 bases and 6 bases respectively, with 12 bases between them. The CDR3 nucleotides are TGCAGTGCCCTCCGAGCCACCGAGCAGTACTTC. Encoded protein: CSALRATEQYF.

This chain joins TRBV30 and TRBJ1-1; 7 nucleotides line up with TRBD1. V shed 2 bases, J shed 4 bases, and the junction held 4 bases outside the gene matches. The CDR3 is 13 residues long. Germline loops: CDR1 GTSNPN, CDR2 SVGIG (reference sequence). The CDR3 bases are TGTGCCTGGAGTATAGCAGGGGGCACTGAAGCTTTCTTT. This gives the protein CAWSIAGGTEAFF.

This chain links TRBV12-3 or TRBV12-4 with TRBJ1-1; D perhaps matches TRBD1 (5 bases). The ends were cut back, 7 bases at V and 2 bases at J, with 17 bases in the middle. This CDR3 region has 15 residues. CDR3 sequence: CASTLGGFGNTEAFF. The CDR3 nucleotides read TGTGCCAGCACCCTTGGGGGTTTTGGCAACACTGAAGCTTTCTTT.

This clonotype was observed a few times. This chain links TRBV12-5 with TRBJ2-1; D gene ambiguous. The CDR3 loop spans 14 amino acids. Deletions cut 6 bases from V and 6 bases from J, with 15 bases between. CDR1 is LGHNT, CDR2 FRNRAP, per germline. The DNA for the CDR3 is TGTGCTAGTGGCCACTCCGTGGCAGGCAATGAGCAGTTCTTC. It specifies CASGHSVAGNEQFF.

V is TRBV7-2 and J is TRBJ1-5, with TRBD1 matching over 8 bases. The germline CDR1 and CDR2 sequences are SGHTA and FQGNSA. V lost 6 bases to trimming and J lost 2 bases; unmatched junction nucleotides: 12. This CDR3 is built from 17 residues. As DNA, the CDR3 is TGTGCCAGCAGTGGACAGGGCGTGCAGGGACGCAATCAGCCCCAGCATTTT. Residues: CASSGQGVQGRNQPQHF.

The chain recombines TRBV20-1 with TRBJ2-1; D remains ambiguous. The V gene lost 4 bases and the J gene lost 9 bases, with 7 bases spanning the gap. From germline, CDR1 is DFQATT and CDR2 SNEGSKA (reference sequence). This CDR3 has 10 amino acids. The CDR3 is CSAIMGEQFF. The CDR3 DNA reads TGCAGTGCTATTATGGGTGAGCAGTTCTTC.

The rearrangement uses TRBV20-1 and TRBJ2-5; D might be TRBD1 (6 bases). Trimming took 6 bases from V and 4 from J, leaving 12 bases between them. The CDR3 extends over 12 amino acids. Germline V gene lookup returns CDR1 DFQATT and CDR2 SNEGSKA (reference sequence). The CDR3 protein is CSADGRGETQYF. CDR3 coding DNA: TGCAGTGCGGATGGCAGGGGAGAGACCCAGTACTTC.

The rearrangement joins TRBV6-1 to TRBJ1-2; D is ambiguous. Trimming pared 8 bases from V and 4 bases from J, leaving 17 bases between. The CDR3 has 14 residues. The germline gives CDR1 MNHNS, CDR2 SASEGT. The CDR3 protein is CASRRASGIYGYTF. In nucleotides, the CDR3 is TGTGCCAGCCGCCGGGCGAGTGGGATCTATGGCTACACCTTC.

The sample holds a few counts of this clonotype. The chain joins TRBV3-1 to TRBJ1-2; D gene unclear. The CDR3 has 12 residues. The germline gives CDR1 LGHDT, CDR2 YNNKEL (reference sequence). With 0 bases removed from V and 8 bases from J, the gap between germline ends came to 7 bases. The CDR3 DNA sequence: TGTGCCAGCAGCCAAGACGCCGGGGGCTACACCTTC. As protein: CASSQDAGGYTF.

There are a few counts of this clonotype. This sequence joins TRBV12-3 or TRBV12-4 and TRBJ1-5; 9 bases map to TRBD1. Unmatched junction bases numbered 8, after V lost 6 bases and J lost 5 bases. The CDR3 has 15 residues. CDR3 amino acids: CASSLQGAEYQPQHF. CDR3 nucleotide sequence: TGTGCCAGCAGCCTACAGGGGGCGGAATATCAGCCCCAGCATTTT.

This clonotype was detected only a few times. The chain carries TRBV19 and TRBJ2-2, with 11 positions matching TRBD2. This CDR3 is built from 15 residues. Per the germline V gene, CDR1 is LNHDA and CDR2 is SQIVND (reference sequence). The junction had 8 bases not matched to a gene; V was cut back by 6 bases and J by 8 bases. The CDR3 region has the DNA TGTGCCAGTAGCCAGACTAGCGGGGCTGTTGGGGAGCTGTTTTTT. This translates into CASSQTSGAVGELFF. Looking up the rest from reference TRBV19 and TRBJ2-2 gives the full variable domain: DGGITQSPKYLFRKEGQNVTLSCEQNLNHDAMYWYRQDPGQGLRLIYYSQIVNDFQKGDIAEGYSVSREKKESFPLTVTSAQKNPTAFYLCASSQTSGAVGELFFGEGSRLTVL.

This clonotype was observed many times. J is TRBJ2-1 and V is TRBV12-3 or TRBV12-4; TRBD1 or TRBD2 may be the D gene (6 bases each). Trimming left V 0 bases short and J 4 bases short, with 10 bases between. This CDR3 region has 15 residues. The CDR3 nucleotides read TGTGCCAGCAGTTTAGCGGGGGCGGGGTACAATGAGCAGTTCTTC. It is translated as CASSLAGAGYNEQFF.

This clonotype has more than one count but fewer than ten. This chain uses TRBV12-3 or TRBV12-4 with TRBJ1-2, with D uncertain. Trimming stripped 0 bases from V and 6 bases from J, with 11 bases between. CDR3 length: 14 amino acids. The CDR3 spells CASSLALTFDGYTF. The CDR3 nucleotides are TGTGCCAGCAGTTTAGCGCTAACATTCGATGGCTACACCTTC.

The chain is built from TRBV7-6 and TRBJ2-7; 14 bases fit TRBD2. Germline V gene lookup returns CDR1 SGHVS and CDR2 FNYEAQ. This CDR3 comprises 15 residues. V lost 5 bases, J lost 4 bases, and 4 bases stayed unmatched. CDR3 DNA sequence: TGTGCCAGCAGCCCGGGACTAGCGGGGGTTTACGAGCAGTACGTC. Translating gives CASSPGLAGVYEQYV.

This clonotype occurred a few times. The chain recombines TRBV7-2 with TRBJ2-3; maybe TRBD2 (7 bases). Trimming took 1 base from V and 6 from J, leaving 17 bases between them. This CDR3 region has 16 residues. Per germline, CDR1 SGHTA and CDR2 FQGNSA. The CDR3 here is CASSLVPGGLTDTQYF. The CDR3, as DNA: TGTGCCAGCAGCTTAGTCCCCGGGGGGCTCACGGATACGCAGTATTTT.

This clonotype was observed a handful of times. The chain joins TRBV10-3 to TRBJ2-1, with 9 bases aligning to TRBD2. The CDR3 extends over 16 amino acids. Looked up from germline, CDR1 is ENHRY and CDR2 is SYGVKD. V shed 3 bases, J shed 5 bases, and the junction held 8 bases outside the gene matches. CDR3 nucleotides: TGTGCCATCAGTGATCCTACCCTAGCGGGGCACAATGAGCAGTTCTTC. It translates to CAISDPTLAGHNEQFF.

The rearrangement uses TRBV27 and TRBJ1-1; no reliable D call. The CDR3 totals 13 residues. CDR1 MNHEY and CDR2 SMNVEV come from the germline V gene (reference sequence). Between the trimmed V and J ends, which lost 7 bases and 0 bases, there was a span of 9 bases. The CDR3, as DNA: TGTGCCAGCAAGTATGGCATGAACACTGAAGCTTTCTTT. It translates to CASKYGMNTEAFF.

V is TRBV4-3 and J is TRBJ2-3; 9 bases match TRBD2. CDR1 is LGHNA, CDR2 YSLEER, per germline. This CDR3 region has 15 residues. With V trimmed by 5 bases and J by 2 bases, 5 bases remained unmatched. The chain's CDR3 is CASSLAGDYTDTQYF. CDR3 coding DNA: TGCGCCAGCAGCTTAGCGGGGGACTACACAGATACGCAGTATTTT.

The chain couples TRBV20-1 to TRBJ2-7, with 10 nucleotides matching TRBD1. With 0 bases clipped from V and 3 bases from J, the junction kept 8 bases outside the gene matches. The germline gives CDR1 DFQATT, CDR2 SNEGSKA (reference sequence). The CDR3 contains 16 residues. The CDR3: CSARDGAGQGYYEQYF. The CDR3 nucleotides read TGCAGTGCTAGAGATGGCGCGGGACAGGGGTACTACGAGCAGTACTTC.

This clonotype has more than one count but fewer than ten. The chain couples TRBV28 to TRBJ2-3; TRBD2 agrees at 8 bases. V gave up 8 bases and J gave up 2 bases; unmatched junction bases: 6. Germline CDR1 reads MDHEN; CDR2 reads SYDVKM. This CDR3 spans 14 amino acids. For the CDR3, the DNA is TGTGCCAGCGTAGCGGGGACGAACACAGATACGCAGTATTTT. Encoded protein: CASVAGTNTDTQYF.

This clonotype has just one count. The CDR3 nucleotides read TGTGCCAGCAGTGCCTTGGGGCAGGGCGATGAGCAGTTCTTC. This sequence encodes CASSALGQGDEQFF. This sequence joins TRBV6-4 and TRBJ2-1; D perhaps matches TRBD1 (5 bases). The CDR3 spans 14 residues. V was cut by 4 bases and J by 8 bases, with 15 bases left in between. Germline V gives CDR1 MRHNA, CDR2 SNTAGT.

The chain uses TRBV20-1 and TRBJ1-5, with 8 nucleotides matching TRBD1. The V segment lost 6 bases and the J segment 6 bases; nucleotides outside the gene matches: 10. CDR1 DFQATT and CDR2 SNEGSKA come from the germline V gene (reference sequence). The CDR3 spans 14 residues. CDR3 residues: CSAQGAGYGQPQHF. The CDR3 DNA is TGCAGTGCCCAGGGGGCGGGGTATGGTCAGCCCCAGCATTTT.

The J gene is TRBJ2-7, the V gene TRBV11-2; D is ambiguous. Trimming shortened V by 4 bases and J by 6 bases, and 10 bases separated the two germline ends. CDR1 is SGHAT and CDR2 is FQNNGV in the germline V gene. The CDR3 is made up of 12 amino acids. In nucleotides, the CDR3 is TGTGCCAGCAGCTGGAGTGGGGTCGAGCAGTACGTC. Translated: CASSWSGVEQYV.

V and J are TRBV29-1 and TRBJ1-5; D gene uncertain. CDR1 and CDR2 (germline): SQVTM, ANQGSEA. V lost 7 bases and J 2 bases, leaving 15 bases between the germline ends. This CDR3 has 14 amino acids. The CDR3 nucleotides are TGCAGCGCCCAAACCGGGAGCGGCAATCAGCCCCAGCATTTT. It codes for CSAQTGSGNQPQHF.

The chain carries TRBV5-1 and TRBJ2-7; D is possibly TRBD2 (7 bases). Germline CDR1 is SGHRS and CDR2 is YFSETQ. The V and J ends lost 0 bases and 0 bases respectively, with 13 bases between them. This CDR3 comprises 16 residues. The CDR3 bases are TGCGCCAGCAGCTTGGGTAAGGGGGGGGCCTCCTACGAGCAGTACTTC. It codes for CASSLGKGGASYEQYF.

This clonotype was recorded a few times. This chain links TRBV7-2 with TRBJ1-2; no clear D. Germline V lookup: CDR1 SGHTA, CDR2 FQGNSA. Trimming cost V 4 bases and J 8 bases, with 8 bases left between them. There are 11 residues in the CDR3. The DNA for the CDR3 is TGTGCCAGCAGCTGGAGGGAGGGCTACACCTTC. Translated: CASSWREGYTF.